Presented here are 14 T cell receptor beta chains from one specimen sequenced in a study of blood T cell repertoires in COVID-19. The repertoire was sequenced with immunoSEQ multiplex PCR; TCRdb's copy has only in-frame clones and lacks some. The sample has under 200,000 clones; over 70% are singletons. The source material was PBMCs or T cells enriched from blood (not recorded which). The receptors here all came from a man in his forties or fifties who had recovered from COVID-19.

This chain uses TRBV5-1 with TRBJ2-1; D remains unclear. The V gene lost 3 bases and the J gene lost 5 bases, with 15 bases spanning the gap. This CDR3 has 15 residues. The germline V gene has CDR1 SGHRS and CDR2 YFSETQ. The CDR3 sequence: CASSSHSPPNNEQFF. As DNA, the CDR3 is TGCGCCAGCAGCTCCCATAGCCCCCCGAACAATGAGCAGTTCTTC.

This chain links TRBV4-1 with TRBJ2-2; a weak D match, TRBD2 (7 bases). The ends were cut back, 7 bases at V and 6 bases at J, with 12 bases in the middle. This CDR3 comprises 13 residues. Germline CDR1 reads MGHRA; CDR2 reads YSYEKL. CDR3 region: CASKWGGPGELFF. In DNA, the CDR3 is TGCGCCAGCAAATGGGGGGGCCCCGGGGAGCTGTTTTTT.

The V and J genes are TRBV6-5 and TRBJ1-5; TRBD1 might be the D (5 bases). Trimming pared 7 bases from V and 3 bases from J, leaving 13 bases between. CDR1 is MNHEY and CDR2 is SVGAGI in the germline V gene. The CDR3 is 14 amino acids. CDR3 in amino acids: CASTSTAFNQPQHF. The CDR3 region has the DNA TGTGCCAGCACCTCGACAGCCTTCAATCAGCCCCAGCATTTT.

The chain carries TRBV24-1 and TRBJ1-5, with D perhaps matching TRBD1 (5 bases). Germline-derived CDR1 and CDR2 are KGHDR and SFDVKD. Trimming removed 5 bases from V and 3 bases from J, with 10 bases in between. CDR3 length: 14 residues. The CDR3 here is CATSGGGNNQPQHF. Here the CDR3 DNA reads TGTGCCACCAGTGGCGGGGGGAACAATCAGCCCCAGCATTTT.

The chain links TRBV29-1 to TRBJ2-5; weak D call: TRBD1 (6 bases). Germline CDR1 SQVTM, CDR2 ANQGSEA. This CDR3 spans 14 amino acids. The V and J ends lost 5 bases and 4 bases respectively, with 17 bases between them. The CDR3 DNA follows: TGCAGCGTTTCTAACAGGGTCCGGGGAGAGACCCAGTACTTC. This encodes CSVSNRVRGETQYF.

The J gene is TRBJ1-2, the V gene TRBV10-3, with a tentative D call TRBD1 (5 bases). CDR1 and CDR2 from the germline V gene are ENHRY and SYGVKD. V lost 4 bases, J lost 3 bases, and 12 bases lay in between. The CDR3 spans 14 residues. In nucleotides, the CDR3 is TGTGCCATCAGTGCCGCCCAGGGTTACTATGGCTACACCTTC. Its protein product is CAISAAQGYYGYTF.

The J gene is TRBJ2-1, the V gene TRBV4-1, with D unclear. In germline, CDR1 is MGHRA, CDR2 YSYEKL. This CDR3 has 19 residues. Trimming shortened V by 4 bases and J by 0 bases, and 22 bases separated the two germline ends. CDR3 loop: CASSLIPGLGGSSYNEQFF. CDR3 bases: TGCGCCAGCAGCCTCATTCCTGGCCTAGGCGGTAGCTCCTACAATGAGCAGTTCTTC.

The rearrangement uses TRBV10-1 and TRBJ2-1; 13 positions match TRBD2. Germline-derived CDR1 and CDR2 are WNHNN and SYGVQD (reference sequence). The CDR3 runs to 18 residues. J was trimmed by 8 bases and V by 6 bases; bases with no gene match: 16. CDR3 sequence (DNA): TGCGCCAGCAGAGCCGGGACTAGCGGGGACCCCCTACCCCATGAGCAGTTCTTC. This translates into CASRAGTSGDPLPHEQFF.

V gene TRBV6-5 combines with J gene TRBJ2-5; 7 bases are shared with TRBD1. The CDR3 extends over 14 amino acids. CDR1 is MNHEY and CDR2 is SVGAGI in the germline V gene. Trimming removed 6 bases from V and 2 bases from J; junction bases left unmatched: 6. This chain's CDR3 is CASRVGQLQETQYF. The CDR3 DNA sequence: TGTGCCAGCAGGGTGGGACAGTTGCAAGAGACCCAGTACTTC.

The rearrangement uses TRBV28 and TRBJ1-6; perhaps TRBD1 as D (5 bases). This CDR3 comprises 14 residues. CDR1 is MDHEN and CDR2 is SYDVKM in the germline V gene. The germline V and J ends were trimmed by 3 bases and 9 bases, with 12 bases remaining between them. CDR3 sequence reads: CASSFSQGGSPLHF. CDR3 nucleotides: TGTGCCAGCAGTTTCTCGCAGGGAGGTTCACCCCTCCACTTT.

The chain joins TRBV28 to TRBJ2-7; a weak D match, TRBD2 (7 bases). Trimming removed 4 bases from V and 2 bases from J, with 12 bases in between. The CDR3 contains 14 residues. The germline gives CDR1 MDHEN, CDR2 SYDVKM. The DNA of the CDR3 is TGTGCCAGCAGTTCGGCCGGGGGGCCCTACGAGCAGTACTTC. Translation gives CASSSAGGPYEQYF.

The rearrangement uses TRBV30 and TRBJ1-2; D may be TRBD1 (5 bases). The CDR3 is 14 amino acids. The ends were cut back, 6 bases at V and 4 bases at J, with 18 bases in the middle. CDR1 and CDR2 from the germline V gene are GTSNPN and SVGIG (reference sequence). The DNA for the CDR3 is TGTGCCTGCACCCGGGGGGGACTGGTCTATGGCTACACCTTC. This codes for CACTRGGLVYGYTF. Combining the CDR3 with reference TRBV30 and TRBJ1-2 gives the whole variable domain SQTIHQWPATLVQPVGSPLSLECTVEGTSNPNLYWYRQAAGRGLQLLFYSVGIGQISSEVPQNLSASRPQDRQFILSSKKLLLSDSGFYLCACTRGGLVYGYTFGSGTRLTVV.

The chain couples TRBV3-1 (or the pseudogene TRBV3-2) to TRBJ1-1; tentatively, D is TRBD1 (5 bases). V was pared by 7 bases and J by 3 bases, with 18 bases between. Germline V lookup: CDR1 LGHDT, CDR2 YNNKEL (reference sequence). The CDR3 contains 15 residues. In DNA, the CDR3 is TGTGCCAGCACCCCAAGCGGGGGTTCTCACACTGAAGCTTTCTTT. Protein sequence: CASTPSGGSHTEAFF.

The chain carries TRBV5-1 and TRBJ1-4; 7 nucleotides align to TRBD1. Germline values: CDR1 SGHRS, CDR2 YFSETQ. This CDR3 has 15 amino acids. J lost 7 bases, V lost 5 bases, and 11 bases had no gene match. CDR3 nucleotides: TGCGCCAGCAGTCACACGGGACAGCCCGCTGAAAAACTGTTTTTT. Protein product: CASSHTGQPAEKLFF.